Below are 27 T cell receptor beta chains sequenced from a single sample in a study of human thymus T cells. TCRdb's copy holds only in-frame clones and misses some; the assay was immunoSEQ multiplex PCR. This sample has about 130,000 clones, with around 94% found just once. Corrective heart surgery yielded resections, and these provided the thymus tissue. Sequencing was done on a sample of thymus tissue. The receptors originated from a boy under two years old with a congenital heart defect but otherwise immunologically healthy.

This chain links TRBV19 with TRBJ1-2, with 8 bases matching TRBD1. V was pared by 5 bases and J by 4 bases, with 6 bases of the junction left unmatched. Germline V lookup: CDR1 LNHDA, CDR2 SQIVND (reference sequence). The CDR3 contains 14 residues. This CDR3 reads CASSFSGGLYGYTF. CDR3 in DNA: TGTGCCAGTAGTTTTTCAGGGGGCCTCTATGGCTACACCTTC. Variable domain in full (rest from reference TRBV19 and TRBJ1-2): DGGITQSPKYLFRKEGQNVTLSCEQNLNHDAMYWYRQDPGQGLRLIYYSQIVNDFQKGDIAEGYSVSREKKESFPLTVTSAQKNPTAFYLCASSFSGGLYGYTFGSGTRLTVV.

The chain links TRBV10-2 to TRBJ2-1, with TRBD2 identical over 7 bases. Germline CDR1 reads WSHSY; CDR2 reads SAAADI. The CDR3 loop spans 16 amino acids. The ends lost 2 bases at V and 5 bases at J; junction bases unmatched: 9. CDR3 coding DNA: TGCGCCAGCAGTGAGAGGGGCGGGGGAGATGACAATGAGCAGTTCTTC. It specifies CASSERGGGDDNEQFF.

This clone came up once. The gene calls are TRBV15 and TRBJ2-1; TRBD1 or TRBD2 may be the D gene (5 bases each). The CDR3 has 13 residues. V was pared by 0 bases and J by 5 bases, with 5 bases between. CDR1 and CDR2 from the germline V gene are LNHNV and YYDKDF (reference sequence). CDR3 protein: CATSREGHNEQFF. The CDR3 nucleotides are TGTGCCACCAGCAGAGAGGGACACAATGAGCAGTTCTTC.

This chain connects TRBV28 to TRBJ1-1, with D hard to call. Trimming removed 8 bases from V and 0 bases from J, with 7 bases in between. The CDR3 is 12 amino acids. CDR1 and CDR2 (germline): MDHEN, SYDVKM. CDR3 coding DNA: TGTGCCAGCTTCAGGTTGAACACTGAAGCTTTCTTT. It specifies CASFRLNTEAFF.

CDR3 residues: CASSWTGGVNEQYF. The CDR3 region has the DNA TGCGCCAGCAGCTGGACAGGGGGCGTGAACGAGCAGTACTTC. J is TRBJ2-7 and V is TRBV5-1, with TRBD1 matching 11 bases. Germline loops: CDR1 SGHRS, CDR2 YFSETQ. With V trimmed by 3 bases and J by 5 bases, 4 bases remained unmatched. This CDR3 has 14 amino acids.

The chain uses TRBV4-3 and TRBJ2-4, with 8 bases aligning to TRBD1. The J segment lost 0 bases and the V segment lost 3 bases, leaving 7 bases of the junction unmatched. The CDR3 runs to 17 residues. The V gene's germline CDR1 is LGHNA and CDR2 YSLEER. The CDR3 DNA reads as TGCGCCAGCAGCCAGGCCAGGACAGGGCTAGCCAAAAACATTCAGTACTTC. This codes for CASSQARTGLAKNIQYF.

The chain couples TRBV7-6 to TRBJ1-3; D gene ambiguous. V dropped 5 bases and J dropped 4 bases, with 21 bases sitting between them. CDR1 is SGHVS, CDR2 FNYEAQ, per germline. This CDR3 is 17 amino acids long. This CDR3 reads CASSAEHGPRRGNTIYF. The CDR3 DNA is TGTGCCAGCAGCGCCGAACATGGACCTCGACGGGGAAACACCATATATTTT.

Here the CDR3 DNA reads TGCGCCAGCAGCTTGGCCGGGAGATCCCATGAGCAGTTCTTC. Encoded protein: CASSLAGRSHEQFF. V usage is TRBV5-1 and J usage is TRBJ2-1, with D possibly matching TRBD2 (6 bases). V was cut by 0 bases and J by 8 bases, with 12 bases left in between. This CDR3 spans 14 amino acids. Germline V lookup: CDR1 SGHRS, CDR2 YFSETQ. Combining the CDR3 with reference TRBV5-1 and TRBJ2-1 gives the whole variable domain KAGVTQTPRYLIKTRGQQVTLSCSPISGHRSVSWYQQTPGQGLQFLFEYFSETQRNKGNFPGRFSGRQFSNSRSEMNVSTLELGDSALYLCASSLAGRSHEQFFGPGTRLTVL.

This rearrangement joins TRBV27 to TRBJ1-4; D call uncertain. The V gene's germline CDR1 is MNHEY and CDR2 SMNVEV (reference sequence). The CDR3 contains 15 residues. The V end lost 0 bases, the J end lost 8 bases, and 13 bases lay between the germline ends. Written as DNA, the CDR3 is TGTGCCAGCAGTTTATCATTCCCGAGAAGGGAAAAACTGTTTTTT. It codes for CASSLSFPRREKLFF.

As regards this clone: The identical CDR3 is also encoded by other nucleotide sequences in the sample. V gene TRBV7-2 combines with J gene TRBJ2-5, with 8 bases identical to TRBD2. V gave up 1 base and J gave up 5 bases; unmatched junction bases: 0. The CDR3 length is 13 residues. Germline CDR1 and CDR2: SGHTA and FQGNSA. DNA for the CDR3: TGTGCCAGCAGCTTAGGCGGGGGGGAGACCCAGTACTTC. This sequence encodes CASSLGGGETQYF.

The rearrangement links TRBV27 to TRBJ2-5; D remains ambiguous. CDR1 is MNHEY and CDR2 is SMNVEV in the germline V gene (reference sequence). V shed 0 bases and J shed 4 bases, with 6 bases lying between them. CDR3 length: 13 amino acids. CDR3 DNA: TGTGCCAGCAGTTTATCGTCCCTAGAGACCCAGTACTTC. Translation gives CASSLSSLETQYF.

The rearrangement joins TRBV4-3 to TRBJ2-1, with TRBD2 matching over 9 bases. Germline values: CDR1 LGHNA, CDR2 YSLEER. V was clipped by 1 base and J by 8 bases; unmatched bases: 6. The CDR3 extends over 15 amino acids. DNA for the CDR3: TGCGCCAGCAGCCAAGGGGGACTAGCAGGCGATGAGCAGTTCTTC. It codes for CASSQGGLAGDEQFF.

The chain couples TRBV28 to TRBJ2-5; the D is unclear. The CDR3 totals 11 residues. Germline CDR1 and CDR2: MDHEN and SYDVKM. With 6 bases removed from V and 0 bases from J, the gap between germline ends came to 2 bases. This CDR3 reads CASRHQETQYF. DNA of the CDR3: TGTGCCAGCAGGCACCAAGAGACCCAGTACTTC.

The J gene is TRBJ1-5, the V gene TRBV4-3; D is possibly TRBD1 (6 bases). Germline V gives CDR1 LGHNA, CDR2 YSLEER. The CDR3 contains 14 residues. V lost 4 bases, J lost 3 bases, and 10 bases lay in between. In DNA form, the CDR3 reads TGCGCCAGCAGCCCCCGGGGGGCCAATCAGCCCCAGCATTTT. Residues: CASSPRGANQPQHF.

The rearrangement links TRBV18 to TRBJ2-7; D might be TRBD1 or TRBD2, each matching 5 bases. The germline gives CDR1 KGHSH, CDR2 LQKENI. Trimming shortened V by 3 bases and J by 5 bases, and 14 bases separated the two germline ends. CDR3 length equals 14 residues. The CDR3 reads CASSPPRDPHEQYF. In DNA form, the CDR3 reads TGTGCCAGCTCACCCCCCAGGGACCCCCACGAGCAGTACTTC. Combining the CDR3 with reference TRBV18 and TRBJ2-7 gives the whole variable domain NAGVMQNPRHLVRRRGQEARLRCSPMKGHSHVYWYRQLPEEGLKFMVYLQKENIIDESGMPKERFSAEFPKEGPSILRIQQVVRGDSAAYFCASSPPRDPHEQYFGPGTRLTVT.

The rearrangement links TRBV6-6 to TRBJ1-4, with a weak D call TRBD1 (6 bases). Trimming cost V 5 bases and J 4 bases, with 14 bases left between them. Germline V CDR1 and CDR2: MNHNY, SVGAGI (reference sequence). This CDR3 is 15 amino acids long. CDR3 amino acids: CASSKRQVFNEKLFF. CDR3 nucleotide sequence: TGTGCCAGCAGTAAGCGACAGGTCTTTAATGAAAAACTGTTTTTT.

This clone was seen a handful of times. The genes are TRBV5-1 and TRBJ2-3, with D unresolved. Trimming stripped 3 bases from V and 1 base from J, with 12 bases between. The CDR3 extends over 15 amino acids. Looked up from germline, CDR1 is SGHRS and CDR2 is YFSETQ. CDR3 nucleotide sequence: TGCGCCAGCAGCTCCATCTTTGGGTGCACAGATACGCAGTATTTT. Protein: CASSSIFGCTDTQYF.

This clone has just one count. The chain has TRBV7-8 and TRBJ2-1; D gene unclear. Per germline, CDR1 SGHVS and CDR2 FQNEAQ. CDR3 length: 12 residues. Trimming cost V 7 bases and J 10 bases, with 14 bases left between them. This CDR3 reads CASTVTLREQFF. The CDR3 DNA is TGTGCCAGCACCGTAACTCTACGGGAGCAGTTCTTC.

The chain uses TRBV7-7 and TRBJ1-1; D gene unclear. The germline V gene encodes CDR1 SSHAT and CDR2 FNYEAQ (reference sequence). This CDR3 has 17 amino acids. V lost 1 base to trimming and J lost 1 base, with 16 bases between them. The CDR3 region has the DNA TGTGCCAGCAGCTTAGAATCCGGGTCCCAAAAGAACACTGAAGCTTTCTTT. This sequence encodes CASSLESGSQKNTEAFF.

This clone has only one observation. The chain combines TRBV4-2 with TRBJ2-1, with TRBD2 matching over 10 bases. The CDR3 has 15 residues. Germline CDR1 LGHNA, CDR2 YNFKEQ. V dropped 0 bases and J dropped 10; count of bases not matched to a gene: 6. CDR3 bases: TGTGCCAGCAGCCAAGAACAGCGGGGGGGAGGGGAGCAGTTCTTC. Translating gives CASSQEQRGGGEQFF.

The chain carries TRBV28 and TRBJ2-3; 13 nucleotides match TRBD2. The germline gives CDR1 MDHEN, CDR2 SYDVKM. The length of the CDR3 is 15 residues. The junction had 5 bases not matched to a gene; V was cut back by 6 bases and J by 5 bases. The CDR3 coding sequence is TGTGCCAGCAGCCCACTAGCGGGGGGGGAAGATACGCAGTATTTT. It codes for CASSPLAGGEDTQYF.

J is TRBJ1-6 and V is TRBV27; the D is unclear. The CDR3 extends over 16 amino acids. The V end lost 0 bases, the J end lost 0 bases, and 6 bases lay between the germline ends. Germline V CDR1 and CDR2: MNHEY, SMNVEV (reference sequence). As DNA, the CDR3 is TGTGCCAGCAGTTTATCGGCAAGCTCCTATAATTCACCCCTCCACTTT. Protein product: CASSLSASSYNSPLHF.

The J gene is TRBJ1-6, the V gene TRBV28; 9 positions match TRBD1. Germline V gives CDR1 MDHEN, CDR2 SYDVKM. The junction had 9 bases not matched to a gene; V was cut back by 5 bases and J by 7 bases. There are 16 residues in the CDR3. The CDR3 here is CASSKLQGAGNSPLHF. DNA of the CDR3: TGTGCCAGCAGTAAATTACAGGGGGCGGGAAATTCACCCCTCCACTTT.

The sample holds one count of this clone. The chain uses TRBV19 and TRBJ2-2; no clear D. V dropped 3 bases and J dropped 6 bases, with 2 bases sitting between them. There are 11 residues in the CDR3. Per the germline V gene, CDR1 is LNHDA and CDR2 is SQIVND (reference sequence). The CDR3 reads CASSMPGELFF. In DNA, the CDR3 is TGTGCCAGTAGTATGCCCGGGGAGCTGTTTTTT.

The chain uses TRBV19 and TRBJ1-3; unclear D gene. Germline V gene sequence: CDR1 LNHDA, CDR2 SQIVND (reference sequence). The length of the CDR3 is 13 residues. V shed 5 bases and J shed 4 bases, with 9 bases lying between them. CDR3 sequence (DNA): TGTGCCAGTAGTTACGGGCAGGGAAACACCATATATTTT. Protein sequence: CASSYGQGNTIYF.

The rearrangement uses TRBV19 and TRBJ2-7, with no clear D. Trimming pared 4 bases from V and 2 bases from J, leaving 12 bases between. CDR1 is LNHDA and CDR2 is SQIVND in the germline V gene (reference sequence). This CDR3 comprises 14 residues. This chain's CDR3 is CASSTVRSPYEQYF. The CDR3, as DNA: TGTGCCAGTAGTACTGTCCGCAGTCCCTACGAGCAGTACTTC.

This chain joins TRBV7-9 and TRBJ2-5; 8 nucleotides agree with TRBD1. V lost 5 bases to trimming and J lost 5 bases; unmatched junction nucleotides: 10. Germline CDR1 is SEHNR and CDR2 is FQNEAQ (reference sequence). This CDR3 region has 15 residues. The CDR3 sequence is CASSPYRGEKETQYF. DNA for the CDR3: TGTGCCAGCAGCCCGTACAGGGGGGAGAAGGAGACCCAGTACTTC.